The 26 T cell receptor beta chains given below trace back to one sample, sequenced in a study of blood T cell repertoires in COVID-19. The method was immunoSEQ multiplex PCR; TCRdb's version includes in-frame clones alone and lacks a portion of them. The repertoire consists of around 160,000 clones, with approximately 86% occurring once and the leading ten covering 8% to 10%. Sequencing was carried out using peripheral blood. Source of these receptors: a man in his 60s with acute or convalescent COVID-19.

This chain uses TRBV11-2 with TRBJ2-3; 9 nucleotides line up with TRBD2. From germline, CDR1 is SGHAT and CDR2 FQNNGV. There are 15 residues in the CDR3. With 5 bases clipped from V and 3 bases from J, the junction kept 6 bases outside the gene matches. The CDR3 sequence: CASSPAGGGTDTQYF. CDR3 coding DNA: TGTGCCAGCAGCCCAGCGGGAGGAGGGACAGATACGCAGTATTTT.

In nucleotides, the CDR3 is TGTGCCAGCAGTCGATCCGGGACTAGCGATACGCAGTATTTT. It translates to CASSRSGTSDTQYF. The chain combines TRBV6-2 or TRBV6-3 with TRBJ2-3; 9 bases align to TRBD2. The germline gives CDR1 MNHEY, CDR2 SVGEGT. The CDR3 is 14 residues long. The junction had 6 bases not matched to a gene; V was cut back by 5 bases and J by 6 bases.

This chain uses TRBV30 with TRBJ1-5; TRBD1 matches at 9 bases. V dropped 3 bases and J dropped 7; count of bases not matched to a gene: 7. The germline CDR1 and CDR2 sequences are GTSNPN and SVGIG (reference sequence). CDR3 size: 14 residues. The CDR3 nucleotides read TGTGCCTGGAGGAGGGGACAGGGATCCCAGCCCCAGCATTTT. This translates into CAWRRGQGSQPQHF.

The chain has TRBV28 and TRBJ2-2, with 7 bases matching TRBD1. The CDR3 has 12 amino acids. V shed 8 bases, J shed 6 bases, and the junction held 3 bases outside the gene matches. From germline, CDR1 is MDHEN and CDR2 SYDVKM. The CDR3 protein is CASRGQPGELFF. CDR3 nucleotides: TGTGCCAGCCGGGGACAGCCCGGGGAGCTGTTTTTT.

The gene calls are TRBV25-1 and TRBJ2-3, with 7 bases matching TRBD1. V shed 3 bases and J 6 bases; nucleotides not matched to a gene: 9. Germline CDR1 reads MGHDK; CDR2 reads SYGVNS. CDR3 length: 15 amino acids. The CDR3 nucleotides are TGTGCCAGCAGTGACCCCGGGACAGCATCTGATACGCAGTATTTT. This sequence encodes CASSDPGTASDTQYF.

The chain combines TRBV2 with TRBJ2-4, with 11 bases that match TRBD2. The trim removed 5 bases at V and 7 bases at J, leaving 4 bases unmatched. Germline V lookup: CDR1 SNHLY, CDR2 FYNNEI. The CDR3 runs to 14 residues. The CDR3 DNA sequence: TGTGCCAGCAGTTTAGCGGGAGGGTGGAACATTCAGTACTTC. The encoded protein is CASSLAGGWNIQYF.

V gene TRBV29-1 combines with J gene TRBJ1-1; D is unclear. Germline V lookup: CDR1 SQVTM, CDR2 ANQGSEA. V was pared by 3 bases and J by 7 bases, with 9 bases between. CDR3 length: 11 residues. The CDR3 protein is CSVDPLFEAFF. The CDR3 DNA reads as TGCAGCGTTGATCCTCTTTTTGAAGCTTTCTTT.

The chain is built from TRBV15 and TRBJ2-7; 10 bases fit TRBD2. This CDR3 contains 18 residues. Looked up from germline, CDR1 is LNHNV and CDR2 is YYDKDF (reference sequence). The V gene end was trimmed by 0 bases and the J gene end by 0 bases; junction bases not matched to a gene: 8. For the CDR3, the DNA is TGTGCCACCAGCAGAGACCGCATAGCGGGGGGAAGCTCCTACGAGCAGTACTTC. Translating it yields CATSRDRIAGGSSYEQYF.

The DNA for the CDR3 is TGCGCCAGCAGCTTCGGCGGGATGGAGACCCAGTACTTC. Encoded protein: CASSFGGMETQYF. This chain joins TRBV5-1 and TRBJ2-5; TRBD2 is a possible D gene (6 bases). Trimming shortened V by 2 bases and J by 5 bases, and 10 bases separated the two germline ends. There are 13 residues in the CDR3. Per germline, CDR1 SGHRS and CDR2 YFSETQ.

This chain joins TRBV3-1 (or the pseudogene TRBV3-2) and TRBJ2-5; the D is unclear. The CDR3 sequence is 14 residues long. Germline loops: CDR1 LGHDT, CDR2 YNNKEL (reference sequence). The V gene lost 9 bases and the J gene lost 9 bases, with 23 bases spanning the gap. Here the CDR3 reads CASTGFTRGEAQYF. The CDR3 DNA reads TGTGCCAGTACCGGCTTCACCCGCGGCGAGGCCCAGTACTTC.

The V gene is TRBV27, the J gene TRBJ1-1; D is uncertain. The CDR3 is 13 residues long. With 5 bases removed from V and 1 base from J, the gap between germline ends came to 8 bases. Germline V CDR1 and CDR2: MNHEY, SMNVEV (reference sequence). CDR3 DNA: TGTGCCAGCAGTCTTAATAGGAACACTGAAGCTTTCTTT. Translation: CASSLNRNTEAFF.

The rearrangement joins TRBV28 to TRBJ2-3; D remains unclear. V dropped 0 bases and J dropped 8 bases, with 6 bases sitting between them. Germline CDR1 reads MDHEN; CDR2 reads SYDVKM. There are 12 residues in the CDR3. The CDR3 DNA sequence: TGTGCCAGCAGTTTATGGACATCTACGCAGTATTTT. This gives the protein CASSLWTSTQYF.

This chain links TRBV19 with TRBJ2-7; TRBD2 might be the D (5 bases). V was trimmed by 5 bases and J by 0 bases, leaving 14 bases between them. CDR1 and CDR2 (germline): LNHDA, SQIVND (reference sequence). The CDR3 length is 15 residues. The CDR3 DNA reads as TGTGCCAGTAGTGTCGGGGTTGGGCCCTCCTACGAGCAGTACTTC. Its translation: CASSVGVGPSYEQYF.

The V call is TRBV30, the J call TRBJ1-5; a weak D match, TRBD1 (5 bases). This CDR3 has 15 residues. Germline assignment: CDR1 GTSNPN and CDR2 SVGIG (reference sequence). Trimming removed 0 bases at V and 7 bases at J, with 16 bases between. CDR3 nucleotides: TGTGCCTGGAGTGTAAAGCTGGGGGAGGGACAGCCCCAGCATTTT. It codes for CAWSVKLGEGQPQHF.

The V and J genes are TRBV4-2 and TRBJ2-3, with D unresolved. V was pared by 5 bases and J by 3 bases, with 6 bases between. In germline, CDR1 is LGHNA, CDR2 YNFKEQ. The CDR3 runs to 12 residues. As DNA, the CDR3 is TGTGCCAGCAGCTTTAAAACAGATACGCAGTATTTT. Its protein product is CASSFKTDTQYF.

This clone was picked up a small number of times. The genes are TRBV2 and TRBJ1-1; tentatively, D is TRBD1 (6 bases). The V and J ends lost 7 bases and 0 bases respectively, with 12 bases between them. The CDR3 consists of 14 residues. CDR1 is SNHLY, CDR2 FYNNEI, per germline. The CDR3: CASTTQGMNTEAFF. DNA for the CDR3: TGTGCCAGCACAACGCAGGGGATGAACACTGAAGCTTTCTTT.

The chain carries TRBV7-3 and TRBJ1-4, with TRBD1 matching 7 bases. The CDR3 loop spans 15 amino acids. Germline V lookup: CDR1 SGHTA, CDR2 FQGTGA. V gave up 4 bases and J gave up 11 bases; unmatched junction bases: 13. CDR3 region: CASSSARDSTLKLFF. CDR3 DNA sequence: TGTGCCAGCAGCTCTGCCCGGGACAGTACCTTGAAACTGTTTTTT.

This rearrangement joins TRBV5-4 to TRBJ2-5; 9 positions match TRBD2. Germline CDR1 SGHNT, CDR2 YYREEE (reference sequence). The CDR3 covers 16 residues. J was trimmed by 4 bases and V by 0 bases; bases with no gene match: 7. CDR3 DNA sequence: TGTGCCAGCAGCTTGGGGGTAGCGGGAGTAGGAGAGACCCAGTACTTC. It translates to CASSLGVAGVGETQYF.

The chain links TRBV27 to TRBJ2-1; 11 bases fit TRBD1. Trimming cost V 7 bases and J 9 bases; bases outside gene matches: 11. This CDR3 spans 15 amino acids. Germline CDR1 and CDR2: MNHEY and SMNVEV (reference sequence). The CDR3 spells CASMAEDRGQFEQFF. CDR3 coding DNA: TGTGCCAGCATGGCCGAGGACAGGGGGCAATTTGAGCAGTTCTTC.

This clone was recorded a few times. The V and J genes are TRBV3-1 (or the pseudogene TRBV3-2) and TRBJ2-2; D call uncertain. The germline V gene encodes CDR1 LGHDT and CDR2 YNNKEL (reference sequence). Trimming shortened V by 8 bases and J by 1 base, and 8 bases separated the two germline ends. This CDR3 region has 13 residues. In DNA, the CDR3 is TGTGCCAGCCAGAAAATGAACACCGGGGAGCTGTTTTTT. This translates into CASQKMNTGELFF.

The chain recombines TRBV27 with TRBJ2-1, with D tentatively TRBD2 (5 bases). This CDR3 contains 13 residues. CDR1 and CDR2 from the germline V gene are MNHEY and SMNVEV (reference sequence). Trimming took 3 bases from V and 9 from J, leaving 12 bases between them. This CDR3 reads CASSFRGEGEQFF. In DNA form, the CDR3 reads TGTGCCAGCAGTTTCCGGGGTGAAGGTGAGCAGTTCTTC.

The rearrangement joins TRBV12-5 to TRBJ1-1; TRBD1 agrees at 9 bases. The CDR3 is 16 amino acids. V was clipped by 2 bases and J by 5 bases; unmatched bases: 9. Germline V gives CDR1 LGHNT, CDR2 FRNRAP. This chain's CDR3 is CASGLSPGQGGTEAFF. As DNA, the CDR3 is TGTGCTAGTGGTTTGTCTCCGGGACAGGGAGGAACTGAAGCTTTCTTT.

This clone has a handful of counts. This chain links TRBV28 with TRBJ1-6; D remains ambiguous. Germline V gives CDR1 MDHEN, CDR2 SYDVKM. The CDR3 is 17 residues long. The V end lost 4 bases, the J end lost 3 bases, and 16 bases lay between the germline ends. CDR3 nucleotide sequence: TGTGCCAGCAGTTCCCGGATGGGCCTGAGCTATAATTCACCCCTCCACTTT. This translates into CASSSRMGLSYNSPLHF.

The chain carries TRBV27 and TRBJ1-1; perhaps TRBD1 as D (5 bases). V shed 5 bases and J shed 3 bases, with 19 bases lying between them. The length of the CDR3 is 16 residues. The germline V gene has CDR1 MNHEY and CDR2 SMNVEV (reference sequence). CDR3 region: CASSPLAGTAYTEAFF. DNA for the CDR3: TGTGCCAGCAGTCCACTGGCCGGGACTGCCTACACTGAAGCTTTCTTT.

The chain is built from TRBV28 and TRBJ1-4; no clear D gene. The V gene lost 5 bases and the J gene lost 8 bases, with 15 bases spanning the gap. CDR1 is MDHEN and CDR2 is SYDVKM in the germline V gene. The CDR3 is 14 amino acids. CDR3 region: CASSPSLLAEKLFF. DNA for the CDR3: TGTGCCAGCAGTCCAAGTTTATTGGCCGAAAAACTGTTTTTT.

The chain employs TRBV5-1 and TRBJ2-5; D remains unclear. The CDR3 is 14 residues long. Germline values: CDR1 SGHRS, CDR2 YFSETQ. V lost 4 bases to trimming and J lost 1 base, with 11 bases between them. CDR3 DNA: TGCGCCAGCAGCCCTCGTCTCCCCCAAGAGACCCAGTACTTC. It is translated as CASSPRLPQETQYF. Filled out from reference TRBV5-1 and TRBJ2-5, the complete variable domain reads KAGVTQTPRYLIKTRGQQVTLSCSPISGHRSVSWYQQTPGQGLQFLFEYFSETQRNKGNFPGRFSGRQFSNSRSEMNVSTLELGDSALYLCASSPRLPQETQYFGPGTRLLVL.